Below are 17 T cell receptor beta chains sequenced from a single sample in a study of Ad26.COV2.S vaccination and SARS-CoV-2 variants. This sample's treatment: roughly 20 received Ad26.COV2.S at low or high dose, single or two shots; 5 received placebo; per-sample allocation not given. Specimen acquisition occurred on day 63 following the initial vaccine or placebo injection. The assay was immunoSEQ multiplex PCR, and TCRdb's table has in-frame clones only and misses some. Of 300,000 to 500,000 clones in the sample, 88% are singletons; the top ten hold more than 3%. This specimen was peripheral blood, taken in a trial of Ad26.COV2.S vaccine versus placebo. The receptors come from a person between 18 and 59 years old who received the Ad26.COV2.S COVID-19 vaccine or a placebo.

CDR3 in amino acids: CASSLTGAQPQHF. The CDR3 DNA is TGCGCCAGCAGCTTGACCGGGGCCCAGCCCCAGCATTTT. This rearrangement joins TRBV5-1 to TRBJ1-5; tentatively, D is TRBD1 (5 bases). Germline-derived CDR1 and CDR2 are SGHRS and YFSETQ. V was trimmed by 1 base and J by 7 bases, leaving 9 bases between them. The CDR3 is 13 residues long.

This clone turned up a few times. Here the CDR3 DNA reads TGTGCCAGCAGCCCCCAAGGGAGGGGCATCACTGAAGCTTTCTTT. Its translation is CASSPQGRGITEAFF. The genes are TRBV2 and TRBJ1-1, with D possibly TRBD1 on 5 matching bases. The V end was cut by 6 bases, the J end by 4 bases, with 18 bases between. Germline lookup yields CDR1 SNHLY and CDR2 FYNNEI. This CDR3 has 15 amino acids.

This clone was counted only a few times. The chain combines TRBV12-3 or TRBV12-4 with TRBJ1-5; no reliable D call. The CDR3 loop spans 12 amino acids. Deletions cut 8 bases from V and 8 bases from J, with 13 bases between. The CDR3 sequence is CASRGRVEPQHF. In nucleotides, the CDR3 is TGTGCCAGCCGGGGAAGGGTCGAGCCCCAGCATTTT.

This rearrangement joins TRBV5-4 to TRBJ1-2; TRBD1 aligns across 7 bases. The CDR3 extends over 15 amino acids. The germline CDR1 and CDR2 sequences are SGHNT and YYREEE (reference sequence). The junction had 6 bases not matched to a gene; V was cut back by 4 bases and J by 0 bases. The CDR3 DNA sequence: TGTGCCAGCAGCGGAGAAGGGACAGCTAACTATGGCTACACCTTC. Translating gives CASSGEGTANYGYTF.

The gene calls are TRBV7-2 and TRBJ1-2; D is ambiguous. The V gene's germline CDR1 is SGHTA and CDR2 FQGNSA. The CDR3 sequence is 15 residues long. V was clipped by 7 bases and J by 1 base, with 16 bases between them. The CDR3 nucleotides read TGTGCCAGCACAACAGATCCGGGATATAACTATGGCTACACCTTC. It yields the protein CASTTDPGYNYGYTF.

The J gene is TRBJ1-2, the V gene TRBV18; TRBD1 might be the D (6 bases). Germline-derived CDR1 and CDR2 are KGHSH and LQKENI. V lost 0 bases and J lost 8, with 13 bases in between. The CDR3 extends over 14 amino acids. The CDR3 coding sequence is TGTGCCAGCTCACCACCGATGGGGGCTAGAGGCTACACCTTC. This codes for CASSPPMGARGYTF.

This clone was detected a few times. The CDR3 nucleotides are TGTGCCAGCAGTTTAGGGACCGGGCGGAGTAGCAATCAGCCCCAGCATTTT. Protein: CASSLGTGRSSNQPQHF. The chain carries TRBV27 and TRBJ1-5; the D gene is possibly TRBD1 (5 bases). The CDR3 contains 17 residues. Germline loops: CDR1 MNHEY, CDR2 SMNVEV (reference sequence). The V end was cut by 2 bases, the J end by 0 bases, with 14 bases between.

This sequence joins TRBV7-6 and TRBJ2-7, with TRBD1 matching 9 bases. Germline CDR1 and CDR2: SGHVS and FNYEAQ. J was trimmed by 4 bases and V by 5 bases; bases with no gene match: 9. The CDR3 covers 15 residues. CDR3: CASSPQGQGSYEQYF. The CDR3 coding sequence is TGTGCCAGCAGCCCCCAAGGACAGGGGAGTTACGAGCAGTACTTC.

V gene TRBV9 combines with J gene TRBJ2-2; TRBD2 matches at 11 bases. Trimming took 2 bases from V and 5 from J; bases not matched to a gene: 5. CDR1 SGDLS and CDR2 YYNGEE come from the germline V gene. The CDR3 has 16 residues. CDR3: CASSVVPSGGTGELFF. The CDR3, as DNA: TGTGCCAGCAGCGTTGTACCTAGCGGGGGGACCGGGGAGCTGTTTTTT.

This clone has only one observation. The CDR3 coding sequence is TGTGCCAGCACCCTCGGGCCGAACACCGGGGAGCTGTTTTTT. Translated: CASTLGPNTGELFF. V usage is TRBV7-9 and J usage is TRBJ2-2; D remains ambiguous. The germline CDR1 and CDR2 sequences are SEHNR and FQNEAQ (reference sequence). V lost 7 bases and J lost 0, with 9 bases in between. CDR3 length: 14 amino acids.

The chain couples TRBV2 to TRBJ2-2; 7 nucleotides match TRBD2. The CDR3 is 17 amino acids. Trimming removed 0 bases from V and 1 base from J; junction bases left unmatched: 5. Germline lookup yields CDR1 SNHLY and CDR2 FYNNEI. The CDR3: CASSEAWAGVNTGELFF. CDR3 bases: TGTGCCAGCAGTGAAGCGTGGGCGGGGGTGAACACCGGGGAGCTGTTTTTT.

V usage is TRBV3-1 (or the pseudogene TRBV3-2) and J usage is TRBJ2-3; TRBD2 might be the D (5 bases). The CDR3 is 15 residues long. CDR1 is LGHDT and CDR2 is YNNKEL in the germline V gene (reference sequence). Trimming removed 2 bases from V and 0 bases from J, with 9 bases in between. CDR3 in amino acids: CASSQLRESTDTQYF. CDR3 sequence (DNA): TGTGCCAGCAGCCAACTTCGGGAAAGCACAGATACGCAGTATTTT.

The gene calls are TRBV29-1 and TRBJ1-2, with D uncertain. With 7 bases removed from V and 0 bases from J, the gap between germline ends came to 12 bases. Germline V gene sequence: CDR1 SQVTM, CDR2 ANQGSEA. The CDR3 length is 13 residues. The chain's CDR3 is CSAKTPANYGYTF. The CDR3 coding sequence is TGCAGCGCGAAGACCCCAGCTAACTATGGCTACACCTTC.

CDR3 coding DNA: TGCGCCAGCAGCTTGGACTGGTCCCCTCCCCACCACGAGCAGTACTTC. Its protein is CASSLDWSPPHHEQYF. The J gene is TRBJ2-7, the V gene TRBV5-1; D gene unclear. This CDR3 has 16 residues. The V gene's germline CDR1 is SGHRS and CDR2 YFSETQ. Trimming took off 0 bases at V and 5 bases at J, with 18 bases between the two ends.

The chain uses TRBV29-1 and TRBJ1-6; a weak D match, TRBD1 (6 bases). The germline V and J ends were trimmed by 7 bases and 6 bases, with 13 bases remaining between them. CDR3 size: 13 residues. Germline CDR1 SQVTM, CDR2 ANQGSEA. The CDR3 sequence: CSARDTFNSPLHF. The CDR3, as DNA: TGCAGCGCGCGGGACACTTTTAATTCACCCCTCCACTTT.

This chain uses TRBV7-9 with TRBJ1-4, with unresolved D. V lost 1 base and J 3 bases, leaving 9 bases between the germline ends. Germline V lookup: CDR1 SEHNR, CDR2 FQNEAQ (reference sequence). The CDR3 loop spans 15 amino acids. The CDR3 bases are TGTGCCAGCAGCTTAGATGGGAAACCTAATGAAAAACTGTTTTTT. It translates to CASSLDGKPNEKLFF.

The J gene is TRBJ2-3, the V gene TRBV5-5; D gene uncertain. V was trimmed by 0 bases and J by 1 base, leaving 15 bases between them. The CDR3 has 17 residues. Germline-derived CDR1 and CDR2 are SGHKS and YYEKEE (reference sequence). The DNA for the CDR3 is TGTGCCAGCAGCTTGGCCCGGACCACCTATGGCACAGATACGCAGTATTTT. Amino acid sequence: CASSLARTTYGTDTQYF.